This is a list of T cell receptor beta chains from one sample in a study of T cell repertoires in cytomegalovirus infection. TCRdb redid the calling of the reads with MiXCR, one entry per CDR3 protein. Of just over 150,000 distinct CDR3 sequences listed, 23% are singletons. Sequencing input: PBMCs. Source of these receptors: a human donor in good health (CMV status not recorded). Some clones in this sample may be carry-over from other donors' samples. CDR3s include the opening cysteine and the closing phenylalanine or tryptophan. The D gene is left open where the match is weak. Not all rows give a size; the values are once, few, many and, for expanded clones, a class.

d_call cdr3_length clone_size j_call v_call cdr3_nt cdr3_aa
- 14 - TRBJ2-3 TRBV28 TGTGCCAGCAAACAGCCGGGGAGCACAGATACGCAGTATTTT CASKQPGSTDTQYF
TRBD1 15 few TRBJ1-1 TRBV6-1 TGTGCCAGCAGTATCGACAGGGGCCCGAACACTGAAGCTTTCTTT CASSIDRGPNTEAFF
- 14 many TRBJ1-5 TRBV12-3/TRBV12-4 TGTGCCAGCAGTTCCACGGGACCCTATCAGCCCCAGCATTTT CASSSTGPYQPQHF
TRBD2 20 - TRBJ2-2 TRBV6-6 TGTGCCAGCCGCGGCGAAGGGACTAGCGGGAAAAGAAGTAACACCGGGGAGCTGTTTTTT CASRGEGTSGKRSNTGELFF
- 13 many TRBJ1-2 TRBV7-2 TGTGCCAGCAGCTTGTCCGGGACAAGTGGCTACACCTTC CASSLSGTSGYTF
TRBD1 14 - TRBJ1-2 TRBV4-1 TGCGACAGCAGCCAAGCGGCAGGGGGCTATGGCTACACCTTC CDSSQAAGGYGYTF
- 14 many TRBJ2-7 TRBV7-8 TGTGCCAGCAGCTCCATAGCAGGGGCCTACGAGCAGTACTTC CASSSIAGAYEQYF
TRBD1 11 - TRBJ1-1 TRBV15 TGTGCCACCGGACAGGGCACTGAAGCTTTCTTT CATGQGTEAFF
TRBD1 13 few TRBJ1-1 TRBV5-4 TGTGCCAGCAGCTGGCAGGGGGGCACTGAAGCTTTCTTT CASSWQGGTEAFF
TRBD2 18 few TRBJ2-2 TRBV5-4 TGTGCCAGCAGCTTGACTAGCGGGAGGGCCGTGGCGACCGGGGAGCTGTTTTTT CASSLTSGRAVATGELFF
- 16 many TRBJ2-4 TRBV4-1 TGCGCCAGCAGCCAAGAGGGGACAACTTACAAAAACATTCAGTACTTC CASSQEGTTYKNIQYF
- 15 many TRBJ2-1 TRBV7-6 TGTGCCAGCAGCTTAGTCCTGGACCCATACAATGAGCAGTTCTTC CASSLVLDPYNEQFF
- 14 - TRBJ1-1 TRBV6-5 TGTGCCAGCAGTTACGGAACGGTCAGCACTGAAGCTTTCTTT CASSYGTVSTEAFF
- 15 - TRBJ2-3 TRBV2 TGTGCCAGCAGTGAAGCAGGAGCTAGCACAGATACGCTGTATTTT CASSEAGASTDTLYF
TRBD2 18 - TRBJ2-3 TRBV4-1 TGCGCCAGCAGCCAAGACCAGCCCCGGACTAGCGGCACAGATACGCAGTATTTT CASSQDQPRTSGTDTQYF
- 14 - TRBJ2-7 TRBV7-2 TGTGCCAGCAGCTTAATGGGCAGGGGTTACGAGCAGTACTTC CASSLMGRGYEQYF
- 14 - TRBJ1-3 TRBV12-3/TRBV12-4 TGTGCCAGCAGTAGCGGGACGCCTGGAAACACCATATATTTT CASSSGTPGNTIYF
TRBD1 14 few TRBJ1-4 TRBV14 TGTGCCAGCAGCCAGAGACAGGGAAATGAAAAACTGTTTTTT CASSQRQGNEKLFF
TRBD1 13 - TRBJ1-2 TRBV2 TGTGCCAGCACCTCCGGGACAGGGGTGGGCTACACCTTC CASTSGTGVGYTF
- 14 many TRBJ1-2 TRBV6-5 TGTGCCAGCAGTTACTCGAGGGGAATCCTTGGCTACACCTTC CASSYSRGILGYTF
TRBD2 16 - TRBJ2-1 TRBV6-6 TGTGCCAGCACTACCCCCGGGACTAGCGAGGACAATGAGCAGTTCTTC CASTTPGTSEDNEQFF
- 14 - TRBJ2-5 TRBV2 TGTGCCAGCAGCGCATGGGGGGGCGCAGAGACCCAGTACTTC CASSAWGGAETQYF
TRBD1 16 - TRBJ1-2 TRBV6-2/TRBV6-3 TGTGCCAGCAGTTTTGATCGACAGGGGGCAATCAATGGCTACACCTTC CASSFDRQGAINGYTF
- 15 once TRBJ2-7 TRBV19 TGTGCCAGTAGTATGTGGCATTCGGCAGGCTACGAGCAGTACTTC CASSMWHSAGYEQYF
TRBD1 16 - TRBJ2-1 TRBV11-2 TGTGCCAGCAGCTTAGTCGACGGACAGGGTAATACTGAGCAGTTCTTC CASSLVDGQGNTEQFF
- 13 many TRBJ2-1 TRBV7-2 TGTGCCAGCAGCTTACAAGGCTACAATGAGCAGTTCTTC CASSLQGYNEQFF
- 15 - TRBJ2-1 TRBV2 TGTGCCAGCACCCCTCGGGACGGAAGTTCCAATGAGCAGTTCTTC CASTPRDGSSNEQFF
- 11 - TRBJ2-4 TRBV18 TGTGCCAGCTCACCAAGTAACATTCAGTACTTC CASSPSNIQYF